This T cell receptor (beta chain) comes out of a study of neurological immune-mediated disorders. The V segment lost 2 bases and the J segment 6 bases; nucleotides outside the gene matches: 4. The CDR3 extends over 13 amino acids. In germline, CDR1 is MNHNY, CDR2 SVGAGI (reference sequence). For the unsorted libraries, 2 million PBMCs stored at -80 C served as input. Study-wide results and limits: The repertoires of 18 of 34 multiple sclerosis patients were placed by phylogenetic grouping in a single related-CDR3 cluster, which may be a signature. In multiple sclerosis patients, the repertoire cluster was unrelated to clinical or MRI findings.

The cDNA was generated through 5'RACE incorporating 10-nucleotide random UMIs. TCRdb re-called the 5' RACE reads with MiXCR, one entry per CDR3 protein. Among 55,000 to 75,000 distinct CDR3 sequences listed, roughly 4.9% were seen once. In this sample, this clonotype turned up many times. Its antigen is still unknown. The sample was PBMCs. This chain joins TRBV6-6 and TRBJ2-7; 7 nucleotides agree with TRBD2. The clonotype comes from a human donor with multiple sclerosis. The donor label of this sample is uncertain. The CDR3 loop reads CASSYRGGVEQYF. CDR3 DNA: TGTGCCAGCAGTTACCGGGGAGGGGTCGAGCAGTACTTC.